The next 2 T cell receptor beta chains were all read from a single sample in a study. TCRdb called the 5' RACE reads again in MiXCR, with one record for every CDR3 protein. The profile covers about 50,000 distinct CDR3 sequences, with 25% to 30% appearing a single time and 2.1% taken by the ten largest. The sample comprised naive CD4+ T cells sorted from blood. This sample's subset: naive CD4+ T cells, CD4+CD45RA+CD25-. These receptor sequences come from a female donor with breast cancer.

This clonotype was seen only a few times. V and J are TRBV11-2 and TRBJ1-2, with 9 bases identical to TRBD1. The CDR3 covers 16 residues. CDR1 and CDR2 from the germline V gene are SGHAT and FQNNGV. V shed 0 bases, J shed 4 bases, and the junction held 6 bases outside the gene matches. CDR3 amino acids: CASSLDAGTGSYGYTF. CDR3 bases: TGTGCCAGCAGCTTAGATGCCGGGACAGGGAGCTATGGCTACACCTTC.

J is TRBJ1-2 and V is TRBV27, with D perhaps matching TRBD1 (5 bases). The germline V and J ends were trimmed by 6 bases and 7 bases, with 12 bases remaining between them. This CDR3 comprises 12 residues. Germline lookup yields CDR1 MNHEY and CDR2 SMNVEV (reference sequence). CDR3 nucleotides: TGTGCCAGCAGCGTTAATGGGGGTGGCTACACCTTC. This encodes CASSVNGGGYTF.